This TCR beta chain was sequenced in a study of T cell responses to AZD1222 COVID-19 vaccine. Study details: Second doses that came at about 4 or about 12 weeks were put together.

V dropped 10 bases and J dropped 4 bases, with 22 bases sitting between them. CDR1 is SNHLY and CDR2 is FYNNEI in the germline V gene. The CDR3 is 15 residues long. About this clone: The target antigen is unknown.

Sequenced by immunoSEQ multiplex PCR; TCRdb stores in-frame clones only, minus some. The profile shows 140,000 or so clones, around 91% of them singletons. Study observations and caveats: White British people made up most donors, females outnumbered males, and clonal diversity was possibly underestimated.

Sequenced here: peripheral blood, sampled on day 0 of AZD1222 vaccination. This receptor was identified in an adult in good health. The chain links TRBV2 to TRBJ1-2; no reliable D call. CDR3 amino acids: CATWEGPGNSYGYTF. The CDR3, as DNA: TGTGCCACTTGGGAAGGCCCGGGGAATAGCTATGGCTACACCTTC.